This T cell receptor (beta chain) was profiled in a study of monozygotic twins with cystic fibrosis. The V and J ends lost 0 bases and 0 bases, in that order; junction bases with no gene match: 8. CDR1 and CDR2 (germline): SQVTM, ANQGSEA. The CDR3 is made up of 17 amino acids. Concerning this clone: Its matching antigen is unknown.

This table comes from immunoSEQ multiplex PCR, and its TCRdb copy is limited to in-frame clones, with some not included. The sample lists about 36,000 clones; 85% to 95% were seen once. Study-wide points: Low clonality (median roughly 0.009) suggested a mostly naive repertoire.

Sequencing used blood. The source of this sequence is a boy aged 2 to 10 with cystic fibrosis. V is TRBV29-1 and J is TRBJ2-5; TRBD1 matches 9 bases. CDR3 residues: CSVEEGQGRHYQETQYF. CDR3 coding DNA: TGCAGCGTTGAAGAAGGACAGGGGCGACACTACCAAGAGACCCAGTACTTC. Full variable domain (rest looked up from reference TRBV29-1 and TRBJ2-5): SAVISQKPSRDICQRGTSLTIQCQVDSQVTMMFWYRQQPGQSLTLIATANQGSEATYESGFVIDKFPISRPNLTFSTLTVSNMSPEDSSIYLCSVEEGQGRHYQETQYFGPGTRLLVL.